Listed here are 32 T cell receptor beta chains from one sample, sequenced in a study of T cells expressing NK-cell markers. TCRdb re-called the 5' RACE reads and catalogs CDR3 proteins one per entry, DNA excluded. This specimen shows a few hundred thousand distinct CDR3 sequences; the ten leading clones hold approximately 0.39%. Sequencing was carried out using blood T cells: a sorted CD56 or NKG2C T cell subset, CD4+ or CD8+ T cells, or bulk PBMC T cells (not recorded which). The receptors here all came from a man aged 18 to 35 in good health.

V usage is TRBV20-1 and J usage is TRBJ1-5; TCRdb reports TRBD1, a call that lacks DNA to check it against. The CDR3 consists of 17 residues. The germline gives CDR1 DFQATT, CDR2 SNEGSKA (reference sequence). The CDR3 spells CSAGTGTVLKGNQPQHF.

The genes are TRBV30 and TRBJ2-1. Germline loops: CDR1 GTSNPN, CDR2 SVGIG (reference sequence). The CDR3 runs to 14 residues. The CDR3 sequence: CAFGSGASYNEQFF.

Here the CDR3 reads CASSPSTSYEQYF. This chain joins TRBV12-3 or TRBV12-4 and TRBJ2-7; TCRdb's assignment of TRBD2 cannot be checked, as there is no DNA. The CDR3 totals 13 residues.

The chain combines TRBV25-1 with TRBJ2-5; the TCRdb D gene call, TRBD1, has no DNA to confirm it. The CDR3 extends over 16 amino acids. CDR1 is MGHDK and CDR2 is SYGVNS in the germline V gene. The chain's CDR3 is CASSEVVAVRGETQYF.

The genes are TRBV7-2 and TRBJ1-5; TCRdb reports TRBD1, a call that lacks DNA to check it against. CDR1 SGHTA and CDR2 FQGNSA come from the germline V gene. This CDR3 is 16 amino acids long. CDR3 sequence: CASSQARVGRNQPQHF.

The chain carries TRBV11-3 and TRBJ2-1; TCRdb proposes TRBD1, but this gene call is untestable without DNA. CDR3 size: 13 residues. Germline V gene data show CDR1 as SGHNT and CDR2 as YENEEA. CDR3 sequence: CASSLGDGLEQFF.

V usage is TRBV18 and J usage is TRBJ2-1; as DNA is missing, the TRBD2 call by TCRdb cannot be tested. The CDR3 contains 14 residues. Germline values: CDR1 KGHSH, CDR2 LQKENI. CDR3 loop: CASSPRGGINEQFF. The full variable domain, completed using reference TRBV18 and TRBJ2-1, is NAGVMQNPRHLVRRRGQEARLRCSPMKGHSHVYWYRQLPEEGLKFMVYLQKENIIDESGMPKERFSAEFPKEGPSILRIQQVVRGDSAAYFCASSPRGGINEQFFGPGTRLTVL.

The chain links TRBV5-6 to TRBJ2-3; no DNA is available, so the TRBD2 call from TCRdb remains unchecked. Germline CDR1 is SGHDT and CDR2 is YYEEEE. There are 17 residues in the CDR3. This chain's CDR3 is CASSSLTPGRSTDTQYF.

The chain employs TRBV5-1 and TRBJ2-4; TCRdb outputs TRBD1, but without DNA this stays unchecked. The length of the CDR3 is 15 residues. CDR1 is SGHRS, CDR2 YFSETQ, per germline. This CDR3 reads CASSLGQGVKNIQYF.

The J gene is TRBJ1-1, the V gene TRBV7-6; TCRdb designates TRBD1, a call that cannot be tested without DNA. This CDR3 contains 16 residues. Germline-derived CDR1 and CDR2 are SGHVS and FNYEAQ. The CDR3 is CASSSLWGGLNTEAFF.

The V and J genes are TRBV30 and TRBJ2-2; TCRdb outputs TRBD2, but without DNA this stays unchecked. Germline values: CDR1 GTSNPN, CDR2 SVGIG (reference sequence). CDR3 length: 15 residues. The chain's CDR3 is CAWTPLERVAGELFF.

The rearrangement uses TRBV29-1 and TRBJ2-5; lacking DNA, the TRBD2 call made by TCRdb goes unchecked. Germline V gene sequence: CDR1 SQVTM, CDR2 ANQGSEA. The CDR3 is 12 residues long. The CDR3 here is CSGERGPGTQYF.

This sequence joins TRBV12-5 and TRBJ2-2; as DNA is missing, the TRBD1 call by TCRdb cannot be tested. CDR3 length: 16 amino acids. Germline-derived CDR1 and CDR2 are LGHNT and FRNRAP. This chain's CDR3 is CASGLVPTQDTGELFF.

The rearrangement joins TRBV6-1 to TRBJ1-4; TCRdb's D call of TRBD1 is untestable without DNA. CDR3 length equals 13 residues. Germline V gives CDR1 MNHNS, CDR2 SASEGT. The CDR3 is CASSRRGNEKLFF.

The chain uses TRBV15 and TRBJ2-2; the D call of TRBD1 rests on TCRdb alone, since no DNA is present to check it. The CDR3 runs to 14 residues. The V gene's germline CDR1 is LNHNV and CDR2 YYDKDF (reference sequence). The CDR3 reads CATSRRTGTGELFF.

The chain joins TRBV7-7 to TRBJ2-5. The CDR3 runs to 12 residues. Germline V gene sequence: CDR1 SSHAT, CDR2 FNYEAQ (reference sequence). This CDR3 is CASRDTGETQYF.

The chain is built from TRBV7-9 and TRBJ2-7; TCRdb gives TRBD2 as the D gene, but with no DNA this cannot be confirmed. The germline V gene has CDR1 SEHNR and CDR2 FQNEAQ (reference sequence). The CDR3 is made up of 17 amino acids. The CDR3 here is CASSLGPPVGPYYEQYF.

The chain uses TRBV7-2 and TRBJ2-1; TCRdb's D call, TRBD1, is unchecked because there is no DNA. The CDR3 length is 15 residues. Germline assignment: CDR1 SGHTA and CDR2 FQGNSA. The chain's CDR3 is CASSLTRGAYNEQFF. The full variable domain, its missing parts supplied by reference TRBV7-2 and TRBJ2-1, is GAGVSQSPSNKVTEKGKDVELRCDPISGHTALYWYRQSLGQGLEFLIYFQGNSAPDKSGLPSDRFSAERTGGSVSTLTIQRTQQEDSAVYLCASSLTRGAYNEQFFGPGTRLTVL.

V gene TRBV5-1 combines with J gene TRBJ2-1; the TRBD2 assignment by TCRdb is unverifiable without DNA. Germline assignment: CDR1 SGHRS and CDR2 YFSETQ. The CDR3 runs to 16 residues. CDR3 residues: CASSLAPSSSYNEQFF. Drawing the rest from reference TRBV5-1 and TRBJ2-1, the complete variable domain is KAGVTQTPRYLIKTRGQQVTLSCSPISGHRSVSWYQQTPGQGLQFLFEYFSETQRNKGNFPGRFSGRQFSNSRSEMNVSTLELGDSALYLCASSLAPSSSYNEQFFGPGTRLTVL.

The chain's CDR3 is CASSVVAGATDTQYF. The genes are TRBV9 and TRBJ2-3; TCRdb returns TRBD2, unconfirmable since there is no DNA. Looked up from germline, CDR1 is SGDLS and CDR2 is YYNGEE. The CDR3 has 15 residues.

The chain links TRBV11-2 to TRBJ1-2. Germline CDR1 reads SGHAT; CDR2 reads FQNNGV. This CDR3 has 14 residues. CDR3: CASSPGLPRRGYTF.

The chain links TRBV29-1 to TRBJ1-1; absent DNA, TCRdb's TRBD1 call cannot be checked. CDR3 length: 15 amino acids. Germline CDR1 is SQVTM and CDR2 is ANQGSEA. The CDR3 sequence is CSVEDWGSLNTEAFF.

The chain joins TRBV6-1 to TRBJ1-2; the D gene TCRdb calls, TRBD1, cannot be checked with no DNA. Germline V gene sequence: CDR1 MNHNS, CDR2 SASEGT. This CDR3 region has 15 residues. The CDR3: CASSEKDRTTYGYTF.

This CDR3 is CATLGTAGGFRNQPQHF. This chain uses TRBV5-1 with TRBJ1-5; no DNA is available, so the TRBD1 call from TCRdb remains unchecked. CDR1 and CDR2 (germline): SGHRS, YFSETQ. The CDR3 sequence is 17 residues long.

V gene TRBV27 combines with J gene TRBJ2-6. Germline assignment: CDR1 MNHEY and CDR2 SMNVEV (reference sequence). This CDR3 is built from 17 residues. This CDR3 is CASSLLGRSVGANVLTF.

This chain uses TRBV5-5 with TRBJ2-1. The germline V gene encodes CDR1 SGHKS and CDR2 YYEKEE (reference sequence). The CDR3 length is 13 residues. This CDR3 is CASSFTTYNEQFF.

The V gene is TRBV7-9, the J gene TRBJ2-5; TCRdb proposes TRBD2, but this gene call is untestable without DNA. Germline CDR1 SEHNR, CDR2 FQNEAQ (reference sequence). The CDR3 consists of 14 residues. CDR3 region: CASSFYGESWAQYF.

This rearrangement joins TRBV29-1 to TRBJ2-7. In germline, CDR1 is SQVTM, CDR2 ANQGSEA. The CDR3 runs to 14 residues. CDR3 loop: CSVDPTGRSYEQYF.

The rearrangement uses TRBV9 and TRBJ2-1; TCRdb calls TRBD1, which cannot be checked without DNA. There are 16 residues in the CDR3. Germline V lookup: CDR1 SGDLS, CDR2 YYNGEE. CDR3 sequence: CASSLGVLGGSNEQFF.

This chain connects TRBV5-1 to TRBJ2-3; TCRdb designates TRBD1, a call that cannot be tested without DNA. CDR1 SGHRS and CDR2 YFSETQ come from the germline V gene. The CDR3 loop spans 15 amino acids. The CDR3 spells CASSGTVTSTDTQYF.

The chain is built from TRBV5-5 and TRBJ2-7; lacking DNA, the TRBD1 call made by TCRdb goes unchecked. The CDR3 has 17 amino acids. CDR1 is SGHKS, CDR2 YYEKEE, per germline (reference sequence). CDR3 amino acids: CASSFRTGQILSYEQYF.

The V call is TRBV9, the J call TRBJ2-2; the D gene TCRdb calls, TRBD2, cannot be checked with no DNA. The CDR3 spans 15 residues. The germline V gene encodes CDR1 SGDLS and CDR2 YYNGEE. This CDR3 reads CASSEREGGTGELFF.